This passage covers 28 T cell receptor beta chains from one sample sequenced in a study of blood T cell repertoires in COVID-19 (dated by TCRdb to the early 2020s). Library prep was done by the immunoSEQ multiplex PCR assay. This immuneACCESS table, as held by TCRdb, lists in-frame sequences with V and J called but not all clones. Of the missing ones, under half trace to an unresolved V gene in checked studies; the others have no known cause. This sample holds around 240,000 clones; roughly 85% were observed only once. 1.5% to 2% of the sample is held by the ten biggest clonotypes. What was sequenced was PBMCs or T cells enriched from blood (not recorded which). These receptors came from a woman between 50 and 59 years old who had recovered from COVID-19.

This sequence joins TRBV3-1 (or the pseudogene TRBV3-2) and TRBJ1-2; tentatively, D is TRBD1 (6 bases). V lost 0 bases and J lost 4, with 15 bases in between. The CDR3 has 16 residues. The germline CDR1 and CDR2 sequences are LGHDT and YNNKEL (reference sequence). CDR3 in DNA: TGTGCCAGCAGCCAAGATCTAGGGGGTGCCCCCTATGGCTACACCTTC. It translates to CASSQDLGGAPYGYTF.

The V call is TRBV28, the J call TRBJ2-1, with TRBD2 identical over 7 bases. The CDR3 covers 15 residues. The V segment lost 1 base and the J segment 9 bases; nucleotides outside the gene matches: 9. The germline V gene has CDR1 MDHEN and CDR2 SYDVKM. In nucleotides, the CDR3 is TGTGCCAGCAGTTTATTCCGGACTAGTCGGATTGAGCAGTTCTTC. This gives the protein CASSLFRTSRIEQFF. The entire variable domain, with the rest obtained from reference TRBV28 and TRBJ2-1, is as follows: DVKVTQSSRYLVKRTGEKVFLECVQDMDHENMFWYRQDPGLGLRLIYFSYDVKMKEKGDIPEGYSVSREKKERFSLILESASTNQTSMYLCASSLFRTSRIEQFFGPGTRLTVL.

This chain's CDR3 is CASSQTGGRTEAFF. Here the CDR3 DNA reads TGTGCCAGCAGTCAGACAGGGGGCAGGACTGAAGCTTTCTTT. The genes are TRBV2 and TRBJ1-1; the match to TRBD1 covers 10 bases. From germline, CDR1 is SNHLY and CDR2 FYNNEI. The CDR3 length is 14 residues. V lost 5 bases, J lost 5 bases, and 5 bases stayed unmatched. Complete variable domain (other parts from reference TRBV2 and TRBJ1-1): EPEVTQTPSHQVTQMGQEVILRCVPISNHLYFYWYRQILGQKVEFLVSFYNNEISEKSEIFDDQFSVERPDGSNFTLKIRSTKLEDSAMYFCASSQTGGRTEAFFGQGTRLTVV.

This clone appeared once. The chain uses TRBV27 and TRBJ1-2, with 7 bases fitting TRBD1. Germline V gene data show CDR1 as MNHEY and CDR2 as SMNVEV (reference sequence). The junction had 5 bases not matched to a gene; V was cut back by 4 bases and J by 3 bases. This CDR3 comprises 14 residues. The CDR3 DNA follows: TGTGCCAGCAGTTCTCCGGGACAGCACTATGGCTACACCTTC. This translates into CASSSPGQHYGYTF.

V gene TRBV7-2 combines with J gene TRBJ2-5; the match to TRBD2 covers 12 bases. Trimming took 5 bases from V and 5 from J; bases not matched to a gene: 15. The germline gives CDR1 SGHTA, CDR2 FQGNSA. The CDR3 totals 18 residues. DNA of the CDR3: TGTGCCAGCAGCCTAAGTCGAACTAGCGGGAGGCTCGGGGAGACCCAGTACTTC. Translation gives CASSLSRTSGRLGETQYF.

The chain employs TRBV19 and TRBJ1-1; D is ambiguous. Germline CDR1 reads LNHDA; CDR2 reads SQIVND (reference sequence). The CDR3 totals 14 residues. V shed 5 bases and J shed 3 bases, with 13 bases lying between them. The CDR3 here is CASSLTAKDTEAFF. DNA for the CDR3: TGTGCCAGTAGTCTAACAGCTAAGGACACTGAAGCTTTCTTT.

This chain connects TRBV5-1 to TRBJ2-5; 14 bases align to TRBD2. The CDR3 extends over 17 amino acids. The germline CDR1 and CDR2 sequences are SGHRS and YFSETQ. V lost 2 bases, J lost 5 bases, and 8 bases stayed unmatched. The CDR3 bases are TGCGCCAGCAGCTTTGGACTAGCGGGAGGCCAGTGGGAGACCCAGTACTTC. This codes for CASSFGLAGGQWETQYF.

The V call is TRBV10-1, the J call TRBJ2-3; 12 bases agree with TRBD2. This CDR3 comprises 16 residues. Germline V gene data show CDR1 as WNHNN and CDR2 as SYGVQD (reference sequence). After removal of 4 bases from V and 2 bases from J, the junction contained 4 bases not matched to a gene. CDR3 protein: CASSGTSGKNTDTQYF. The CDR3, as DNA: TGCGCCAGCAGTGGGACTAGCGGGAAGAACACAGATACGCAGTATTTT.

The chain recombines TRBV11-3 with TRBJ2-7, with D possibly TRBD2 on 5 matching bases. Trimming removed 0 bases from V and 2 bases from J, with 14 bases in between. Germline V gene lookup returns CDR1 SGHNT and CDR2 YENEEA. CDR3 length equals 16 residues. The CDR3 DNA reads TGTGCCAGCAGCTTAGATGGAGGAGTTTTAACCTACGAGCAGTACTTC. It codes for CASSLDGGVLTYEQYF.

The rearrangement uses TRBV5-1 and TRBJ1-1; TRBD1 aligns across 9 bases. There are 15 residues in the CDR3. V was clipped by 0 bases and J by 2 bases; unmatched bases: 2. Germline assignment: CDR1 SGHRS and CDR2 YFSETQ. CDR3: CASSLGDRDNTEAFF. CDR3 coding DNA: TGCGCCAGCAGCTTGGGGGACAGGGATAACACTGAAGCTTTCTTT.

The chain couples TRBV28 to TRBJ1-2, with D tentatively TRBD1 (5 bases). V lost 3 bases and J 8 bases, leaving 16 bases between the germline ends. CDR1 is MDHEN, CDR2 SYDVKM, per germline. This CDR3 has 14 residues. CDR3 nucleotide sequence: TGTGCCAGCAGTTTTTTAACGGGGGGAAACGGCTACACCTTC. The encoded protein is CASSFLTGGNGYTF.

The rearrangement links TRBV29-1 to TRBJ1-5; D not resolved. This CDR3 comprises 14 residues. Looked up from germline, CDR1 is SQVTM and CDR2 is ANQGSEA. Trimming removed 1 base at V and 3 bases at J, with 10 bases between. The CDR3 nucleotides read TGCAGCGTTGAAGTCTTTTGGGCCAATCAGCCCCAGCATTTT. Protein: CSVEVFWANQPQHF.

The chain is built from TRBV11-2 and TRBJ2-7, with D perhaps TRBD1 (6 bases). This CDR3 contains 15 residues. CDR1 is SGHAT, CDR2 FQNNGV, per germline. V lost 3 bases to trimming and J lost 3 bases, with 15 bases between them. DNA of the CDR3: TGTGCCAGCAGCTTCGGACAGCAAATAGTCTACGAGCAGTACTTC. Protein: CASSFGQQIVYEQYF.

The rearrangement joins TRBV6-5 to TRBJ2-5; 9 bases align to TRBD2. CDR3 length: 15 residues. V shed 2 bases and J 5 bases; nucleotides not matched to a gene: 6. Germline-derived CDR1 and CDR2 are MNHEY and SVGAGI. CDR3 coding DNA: TGTGCCAGCAGTTACGGTATAGCGGGAGTGGAGACCCAGTACTTC. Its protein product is CASSYGIAGVETQYF.

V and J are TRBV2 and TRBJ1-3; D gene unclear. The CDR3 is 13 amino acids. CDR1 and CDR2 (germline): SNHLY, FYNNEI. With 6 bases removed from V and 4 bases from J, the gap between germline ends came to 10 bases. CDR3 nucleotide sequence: TGTGCCAGCAGGCCAGGCTGGGGAAACACCATATATTTT. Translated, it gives CASRPGWGNTIYF.

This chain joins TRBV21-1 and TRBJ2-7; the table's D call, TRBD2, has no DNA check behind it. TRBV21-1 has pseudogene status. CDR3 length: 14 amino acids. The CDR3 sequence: CASSSRITSDEQYF. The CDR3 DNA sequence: TGTGCCAGCAGCTCCCGCATTACTAGCGACGAGCAGTACTTC.

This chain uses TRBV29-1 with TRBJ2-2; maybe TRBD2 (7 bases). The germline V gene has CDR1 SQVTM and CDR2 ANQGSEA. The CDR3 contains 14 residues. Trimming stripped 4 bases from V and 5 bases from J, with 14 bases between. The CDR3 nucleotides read TGCAGCGTTGTCCGAGGGGGGGTAACCGGGGAGCTGTTTTTT. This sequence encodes CSVVRGGVTGELFF.

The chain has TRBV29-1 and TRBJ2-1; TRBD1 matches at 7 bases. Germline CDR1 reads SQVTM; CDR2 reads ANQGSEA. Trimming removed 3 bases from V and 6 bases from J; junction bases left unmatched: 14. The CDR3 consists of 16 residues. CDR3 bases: TGCAGCGTTGAGTCCCGACAGGGTCTGGGTGTCAATGAGCAGTTCTTC. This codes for CSVESRQGLGVNEQFF.

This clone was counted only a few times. The CDR3 reads CASAPEINTEAFF. In nucleotides, the CDR3 is TGTGCCAGCGCCCCTGAGATTAACACTGAAGCTTTCTTT. This chain uses TRBV27 with TRBJ1-1; no firm D call. Germline CDR1 reads MNHEY; CDR2 reads SMNVEV (reference sequence). The V end was cut by 8 bases, the J end by 2 bases, with 12 bases between. CDR3 length: 13 residues.

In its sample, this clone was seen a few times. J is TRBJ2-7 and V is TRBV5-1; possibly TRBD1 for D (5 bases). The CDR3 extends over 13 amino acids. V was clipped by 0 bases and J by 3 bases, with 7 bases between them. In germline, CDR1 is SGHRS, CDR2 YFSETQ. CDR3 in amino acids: CASSLEGRYEQYF. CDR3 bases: TGCGCCAGCAGCTTGGAGGGGCGCTACGAGCAGTACTTC.

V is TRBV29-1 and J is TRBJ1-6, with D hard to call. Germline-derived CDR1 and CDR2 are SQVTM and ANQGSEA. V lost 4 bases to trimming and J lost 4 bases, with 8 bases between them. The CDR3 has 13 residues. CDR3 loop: CSVGAAYNSPLHF. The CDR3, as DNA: TGCAGCGTTGGGGCCGCATATAATTCACCCCTCCACTTT. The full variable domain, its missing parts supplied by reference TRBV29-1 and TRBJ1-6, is SAVISQKPSRDICQRGTSLTIQCQVDSQVTMMFWYRQQPGQSLTLIATANQGSEATYESGFVIDKFPISRPNLTFSTLTVSNMSPEDSSIYLCSVGAAYNSPLHFGNGTRLTVT.

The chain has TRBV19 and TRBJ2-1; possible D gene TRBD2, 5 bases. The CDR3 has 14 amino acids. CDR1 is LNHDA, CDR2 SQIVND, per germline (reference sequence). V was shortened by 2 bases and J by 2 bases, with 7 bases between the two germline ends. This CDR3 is CASSITSTYNEQFF. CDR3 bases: TGTGCCAGTAGTATAACTAGTACCTACAATGAGCAGTTCTTC.

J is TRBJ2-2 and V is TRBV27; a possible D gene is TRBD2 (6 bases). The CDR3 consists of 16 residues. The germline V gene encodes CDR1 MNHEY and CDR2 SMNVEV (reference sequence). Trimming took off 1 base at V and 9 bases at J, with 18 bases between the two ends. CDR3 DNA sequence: TGTGCCAGCAGTTTATTGGGACTTAGATTTACGCGGGAGCTGTTTTTT. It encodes CASSLLGLRFTRELFF.

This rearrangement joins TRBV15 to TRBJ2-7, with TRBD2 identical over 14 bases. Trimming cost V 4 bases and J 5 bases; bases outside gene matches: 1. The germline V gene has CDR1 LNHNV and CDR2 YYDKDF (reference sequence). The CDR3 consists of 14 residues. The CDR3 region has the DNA TGTGCCACCAGCATGGGACTAGCGGGAGACGAGCAGTACTTC. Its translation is CATSMGLAGDEQYF.

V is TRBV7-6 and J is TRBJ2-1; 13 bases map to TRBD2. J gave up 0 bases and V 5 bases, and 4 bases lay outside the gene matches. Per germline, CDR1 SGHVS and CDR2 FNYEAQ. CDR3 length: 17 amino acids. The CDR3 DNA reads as TGTGCCAGCAGCCCGGGGACTAGCGGGATCTCCTACAATGAGCAGTTCTTC. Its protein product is CASSPGTSGISYNEQFF.

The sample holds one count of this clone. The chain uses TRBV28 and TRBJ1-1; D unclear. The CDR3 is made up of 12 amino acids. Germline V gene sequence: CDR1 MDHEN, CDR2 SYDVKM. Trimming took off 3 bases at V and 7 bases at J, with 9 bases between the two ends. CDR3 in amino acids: CASSFSSFEAFF. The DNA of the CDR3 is TGTGCCAGCAGTTTTAGTAGTTTTGAAGCTTTCTTT.

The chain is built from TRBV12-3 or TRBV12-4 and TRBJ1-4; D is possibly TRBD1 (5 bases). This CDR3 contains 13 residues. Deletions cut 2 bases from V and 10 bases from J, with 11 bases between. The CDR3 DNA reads TGTGCCAGCAGTTTAAACAGTAGGGGAAAACTGTTTTTT. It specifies CASSLNSRGKLFF.

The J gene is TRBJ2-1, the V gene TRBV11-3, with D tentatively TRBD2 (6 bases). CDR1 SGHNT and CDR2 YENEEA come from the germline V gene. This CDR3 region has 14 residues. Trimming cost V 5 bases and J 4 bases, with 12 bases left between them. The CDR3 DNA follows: TGTGCCAGCAGCCCGGGAGACAGATACAATGAGCAGTTCTTC. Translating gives CASSPGDRYNEQFF.